Below, 29 T cell receptor beta chains from the same sample are listed, as sequenced in a study of T-cell reconstitution after alpha-beta-depleted transplantation in children. Unique molecular identifiers were incorporated during preparation of the TCRbeta library. TCRdb re-called the PCR reads through MiXCR, storing one row per CDR3 protein. Counted here are about 460,000 distinct CDR3 sequences, roughly an eighth occurring once; the ten biggest clones make up around 6.1%. The sequencing here drew on PBMCs from the stem cell graft donor, taken from the stem cell graft. The source is a human donor who donated a stem cell graft to a child with combined immunodeficiency.

This clonotype was seen ten or more times. The chain recombines TRBV27 with TRBJ1-6; 8 bases align to TRBD1. Per the germline V gene, CDR1 is MNHEY and CDR2 is SMNVEV (reference sequence). The length of the CDR3 is 16 residues. Losses at the gene ends were 4 bases for V and 9 bases for J; bases not matched to a gene: 11. CDR3 region: CASSWTGSVEFSPLHF. CDR3 sequence (DNA): TGTGCCAGCAGTTGGACAGGGTCAGTGGAATTTTCACCCCTCCACTTT.

This clonotype was recorded at least ten times. The chain links TRBV12-3 or TRBV12-4 to TRBJ2-3; D could derive from TRBD1 or TRBD2 (5 bases each). Trimming removed 6 bases at V and 0 bases at J, with 7 bases between. The CDR3 consists of 13 residues. For the CDR3, the DNA is TGTGCCAGCAGGGGACCTAGCACAGATACGCAGTATTTT. Amino acid sequence: CASRGPSTDTQYF.

This clonotype was detected a few times. The chain links TRBV7-3 to TRBJ2-2; D remains ambiguous. The CDR3 contains 13 residues. Per germline, CDR1 SGHTA and CDR2 FQGTGA. Trimming cost V 5 bases and J 7 bases, with 11 bases left between them. CDR3 sequence: CASSLGRGGELFF. Here the CDR3 DNA reads TGTGCCAGCAGCCTAGGGCGTGGCGGGGAGCTGTTTTTT.

There are many counts of this clonotype. The J gene is TRBJ2-3, the V gene TRBV7-9; TRBD2 matches at 10 bases. Germline V lookup: CDR1 SEHNR, CDR2 FQNEAQ (reference sequence). V trimming: 7 bases; J trimming: 5 bases; junction bases outside the gene matches: 6. CDR3 length: 14 residues. DNA of the CDR3: TGTGCCAGCACTAGCGGGAGAGAGGTAGATACGCAGTATTTT. Its protein is CASTSGREVDTQYF. Full variable domain (outside the CDR3, taken from reference TRBV7-9 and TRBJ2-3): DTGVSQNPRHKITKRGQNVTFRCDPISEHNRLYWYRQTLGQGPEFLTYFQNEAQLEKSRLLSDRFSAERPKGSFSTLEIQRTEQGDSAMYLCASTSGREVDTQYFGPGTRLTVL.

This clonotype was detected a few times. This chain uses TRBV28 with TRBJ2-5; 10 bases are a match to TRBD2. CDR1 and CDR2 (germline): MDHEN, SYDVKM. V gave up 6 bases and J gave up 0 bases; unmatched junction bases: 10. CDR3 length: 17 amino acids. The CDR3 nucleotides read TGTGCCAGCAGATCCCCCAGCGGGGGGGGATACCAAGAGACCCAGTACTTC. As protein: CASRSPSGGGYQETQYF.

The genes are TRBV7-2 and TRBJ2-1; tentatively, D is TRBD2 (6 bases). There are 15 residues in the CDR3. Trimming took off 4 bases at V and 3 bases at J, with 13 bases between the two ends. Per the germline V gene, CDR1 is SGHTA and CDR2 is FQGNSA. In nucleotides, the CDR3 is TGTGCCAGCAGCTCAACGGGACTCAACTACAATGAGCAGTTCTTC. Its protein is CASSSTGLNYNEQFF.

This clonotype came up many times. The chain recombines TRBV12-3 or TRBV12-4 with TRBJ2-1; D may match TRBD1 or TRBD2 (6 bases each). This CDR3 has 14 amino acids. V lost 8 bases and J lost 1, with 12 bases in between. CDR3 sequence reads: CASGRGTSYNEQFF. DNA of the CDR3: TGTGCCAGCGGTAGGGGGACTTCCTACAATGAGCAGTTCTTC.

The chain combines TRBV12-5 with TRBJ2-7; D gene unclear. Germline V CDR1 and CDR2: LGHNT, FRNRAP. Between the trimmed V and J ends, which lost 8 bases and 2 bases, there was a span of 10 bases. The CDR3 loop spans 12 amino acids. The CDR3 sequence: CASKLGTYEQYF. CDR3 nucleotide sequence: TGTGCTAGTAAGCTGGGAACCTACGAGCAGTACTTC.

The chain links TRBV6-4 to TRBJ2-2; TRBD1 or TRBD2 may be the D gene (6 bases each). The CDR3 contains 15 residues. Trimming cost V 3 bases and J 3 bases, with 11 bases left between them. Germline V gene lookup returns CDR1 MRHNA and CDR2 SNTAGT. The CDR3 region has the DNA TGTGCCAGCAGTGAGGAGGGGGTGGACACCGGGGAGCTGTTTTTT. Its protein is CASSEEGVDTGELFF.

Many counts were recorded for this clonotype. The chain is built from TRBV5-1 and TRBJ2-3; 7 positions agree with TRBD2. The V gene end was trimmed by 4 bases and the J gene end by 8 bases; junction bases not matched to a gene: 4. The CDR3 runs to 12 residues. Germline V gene data show CDR1 as SGHRS and CDR2 as YFSETQ. DNA of the CDR3: TGCGCCAGCAGCCTGGGGGAGGGTACGCAGTATTTT. As protein: CASSLGEGTQYF.

In its sample, this clonotype was seen many times. This rearrangement joins TRBV9 to TRBJ1-3; D call uncertain. V shed 0 bases and J shed 4 bases, with 8 bases lying between them. Germline loops: CDR1 SGDLS, CDR2 YYNGEE. This CDR3 is built from 14 residues. As DNA, the CDR3 is TGTGCCAGCAGCGTAGAGGTCGCAGGAAACACCATATATTTT. Protein sequence: CASSVEVAGNTIYF.

This clonotype was picked up many times. The chain is built from TRBV2 and TRBJ2-1; TRBD2 matches at 11 bases. Trimming took 6 bases from V and 3 from J; bases not matched to a gene: 4. CDR1 and CDR2 from the germline V gene are SNHLY and FYNNEI. The CDR3 contains 15 residues. The CDR3, as DNA: TGTGCCAGCAGGCCCACTAGCGGGGGCTACAATGAGCAGTTCTTC. Translating it yields CASRPTSGGYNEQFF.

V and J are TRBV4-1 and TRBJ1-1, with D uncertain. V dropped 2 bases and J dropped 1 base, with 17 bases sitting between them. The germline gives CDR1 MGHRA, CDR2 YSYEKL. The CDR3 loop spans 17 amino acids. The CDR3 DNA is TGCGCCAGCAGCCAAAGGGTATATACTGGGCGGAACACTGAAGCTTTCTTT. Translation gives CASSQRVYTGRNTEAFF.

In its sample, this clonotype was seen many times. The genes are TRBV5-1 and TRBJ2-7; TRBD2 matches 7 bases. The V gene end was trimmed by 4 bases and the J gene end by 2 bases; junction bases not matched to a gene: 3. The germline CDR1 and CDR2 sequences are SGHRS and YFSETQ. This CDR3 is built from 13 residues. CDR3 DNA sequence: TGCGCCAGCAGCAGGGACTACCCCTACGAGCAGTACTTC. Protein product: CASSRDYPYEQYF.

This chain uses TRBV13 with TRBJ2-1; D tentatively fits TRBD1 or TRBD2 (5 bases each). The germline V gene encodes CDR1 PRHDT and CDR2 FYEKMQ (reference sequence). Trimming took off 5 bases at V and 7 bases at J, with 27 bases between the two ends. The CDR3 covers 18 residues. This CDR3 is CASSTRDGPAATRNEQFF. The CDR3 nucleotides read TGTGCCAGCAGCACCCGGGACGGACCAGCGGCTACTAGGAATGAGCAGTTCTTC.

The CDR3 loop reads CASSERPPSYEQYF. CDR3 sequence (DNA): TGTGCCAGCAGTGAAAGGCCTCCCTCCTACGAGCAGTACTTC. This sequence joins TRBV6-1 and TRBJ2-7; D unresolved. Germline CDR1 MNHNS, CDR2 SASEGT. The germline V and J ends were trimmed by 2 bases and 0 bases, with 8 bases remaining between them. This CDR3 has 14 amino acids.

The chain has TRBV19 and TRBJ2-1; 9 nucleotides align to TRBD1. CDR1 LNHDA and CDR2 SQIVND come from the germline V gene (reference sequence). J lost 3 bases, V lost 1 base, and 10 bases had no gene match. The CDR3 loop spans 18 amino acids. The CDR3 DNA reads as TGTGCCAGTAGTATAGTGGCCCCGGGACAGGGATTCTACAATGAGCAGTTCTTC. Its translation: CASSIVAPGQGFYNEQFF.

This clonotype was seen a handful of times. The V and J genes are TRBV20-1 and TRBJ1-1; the D is unclear. Trimming removed 2 bases from V and 1 base from J, with 8 bases in between. The germline CDR1 and CDR2 sequences are DFQATT and SNEGSKA (reference sequence). CDR3 length equals 13 residues. As DNA, the CDR3 is TGCAGTGCTAGACCACGACAGAACACTGAAGCTTTCTTT. Its protein product is CSARPRQNTEAFF.

This chain uses TRBV20-1 with TRBJ2-3; TRBD2 matches at 8 bases. Germline values: CDR1 DFQATT, CDR2 SNEGSKA (reference sequence). The CDR3 covers 15 residues. The trim removed 4 bases at V and 4 bases at J, leaving 10 bases unmatched. The CDR3 reads CSANRAAGVSDTQYF. The CDR3 DNA reads TGCAGTGCTAACCGCGCAGCGGGAGTGTCAGATACGCAGTATTTT.

This chain links TRBV7-8 with TRBJ2-3; 15 nucleotides align to TRBD2. Per the germline V gene, CDR1 is SGHVS and CDR2 is FQNEAQ. CDR3 size: 18 residues. The V segment lost 4 bases and the J segment 1 base; nucleotides outside the gene matches: 6. The CDR3 here is CASSWTSGRAVGTDTQYF. For the CDR3, the DNA is TGTGCCAGCAGCTGGACTAGCGGGAGGGCCGTGGGCACAGATACGCAGTATTTT.

The chain employs TRBV30 and TRBJ1-5; 10 bases agree with TRBD1. Germline V gene lookup returns CDR1 GTSNPN and CDR2 SVGIG (reference sequence). The CDR3 totals 14 residues. J lost 7 bases, V lost 5 bases, and 8 bases had no gene match. This CDR3 is CAWEPGQGGQPQHF. In nucleotides, the CDR3 is TGTGCCTGGGAGCCTGGACAGGGGGGGCAGCCCCAGCATTTT.

The chain employs TRBV12-3 or TRBV12-4 and TRBJ2-2; maybe TRBD1 (6 bases). This CDR3 region has 14 residues. The germline V and J ends were trimmed by 3 bases and 7 bases, with 12 bases remaining between them. The CDR3 loop is CASSFRGGIGELFF. The CDR3 coding sequence is TGTGCCAGCAGTTTCAGGGGCGGTATCGGGGAGCTGTTTTTT.

This clonotype was picked up many times. No DNA is shown, since the ends of the CDR3 on it are uncertain; the CDR3 is the one TCRdb lists. This chain joins TRBV28 and TRBJ2-3; the table calls TRBD1, which could not be checked here. From its first to its last residue, the CDR3 has 14 amino acids. Germline CDR1 is MDHEN and CDR2 is SYDVKM. CDR3 amino acids: CASSFLAGTDTQYF.

This clonotype came up a few times. This sequence joins TRBV4-3 and TRBJ2-3, with 9 bases aligning to TRBD2. J lost 6 bases, V lost 0 bases, and 7 bases had no gene match. This CDR3 is 16 amino acids long. Germline V gene sequence: CDR1 LGHNA, CDR2 YSLEER. CDR3 sequence (DNA): TGCGCCAGCAGCCAAGAGTGGGCTAGCGGGGTGGATACGCAGTATTTT. It yields the protein CASSQEWASGVDTQYF.

A few counts support this clonotype. CDR3 nucleotide sequence: TGTGCCAGCAGTTTAGCTGGCAGGGGTGACGGCTACACCTTC. Translating gives CASSLAGRGDGYTF. This chain links TRBV12-3 or TRBV12-4 with TRBJ1-2; TRBD1 is a possible D gene (6 bases). Trimming took off 0 bases at V and 8 bases at J, with 13 bases between the two ends. The CDR3 totals 14 residues.

The chain uses TRBV11-1 and TRBJ2-7, with TRBD1 matching 7 bases. V lost 5 bases to trimming and J lost 0 bases; unmatched junction nucleotides: 16. The length of the CDR3 is 18 residues. In germline, CDR1 is SGHAT, CDR2 FQDESV (reference sequence). The chain's CDR3 is CASSPRGPQVLLSYEQYF. CDR3 DNA: TGTGCCAGCAGCCCTAGGGGGCCGCAGGTCCTACTCTCCTACGAGCAGTACTTC.

This clonotype occurred a few times. This sequence joins TRBV5-5 and TRBJ2-3; 8 bases fit TRBD1. After removal of 2 bases from V and 0 bases from J, the junction contained 5 bases not matched to a gene. The CDR3 contains 16 residues. Per the germline V gene, CDR1 is SGHKS and CDR2 is YYEKEE (reference sequence). CDR3 region: CASSLRTGPSTDTQYF. CDR3 nucleotide sequence: TGTGCCAGCAGCTTACGGACAGGGCCCAGCACAGATACGCAGTATTTT.

The CDR3 DNA is TGTGCCAGCAGCTTTGGGTGGGGGGGAGGAGGAGATACGCAGTATTTT. Translated, it gives CASSFGWGGGGDTQYF. The genes are TRBV7-8 and TRBJ2-3; the match to TRBD2 covers 7 bases. The V and J ends lost 3 bases and 5 bases, in that order; junction bases with no gene match: 11. The CDR3 spans 16 residues. Germline V CDR1 and CDR2: SGHVS, FQNEAQ.

This clonotype was picked up a small number of times. The V and J genes are TRBV30 and TRBJ1-1; D is ambiguous. The germline V gene encodes CDR1 GTSNPN and CDR2 SVGIG (reference sequence). This CDR3 spans 13 amino acids. Trimming took off 4 bases at V and 5 bases at J, with 14 bases between the two ends. This CDR3 is CAWIPLSVTEAFF. The CDR3 DNA reads TGTGCCTGGATCCCGTTGTCGGTTACTGAAGCTTTCTTT.